This T cell receptor (beta chain) was recorded in a study of sequential checkpoint blockade in melanoma. Documented treatment: randomized to nivolumab then ipilimumab (arm A) or the reverse (arm B). The germline CDR1 and CDR2 sequences are SGHRS and YFSETQ. The CDR3 totals 15 residues. TCRdb's table, derived via immunoSEQ multiplex PCR, lists solely in-frame clones and lacks some. Found here are thousands of clones, under 20% of them singletons; the top ten hold roughly 20%. Concerning this clone itself: One junction end does not reproduce the germline sequence, and a read error may be involved.

This TCR was recovered from a human patient with melanoma. Some clones in this sample may be carry-over from other donors' samples. This chain uses TRBV5-1 with TRBJ1-1; possibly TRBD1 for D (6 bases). The sample in question was tumor tissue (inferred from file names), obtained from a patient given nivolumab and ipilimumab in sequence. CDR3 residues: CASSPEGGVKTEAFF. The CDR3, as DNA: TGCGCCAGCAGCCCCGAAGGGGGTGTGAAGACTGAAGCTTTCTTT.